These 2 T cell receptor beta chains were all obtained from the same sample, sequenced in a study of blood T cells in healthy people across ages. Combining a sample-barcoded 5' primer with a J-beta primer mix, a second PCR ran for roughly 7 to 12 cycles. TCRdb passed the 5' RACE reads through MiXCR, listing each CDR3 protein once. The profile covers over 950,000 distinct CDR3 sequences, with more than 30% appearing a single time and around 13% taken by the ten largest. The sequencing sample was made of blood. These receptors came from a man in his late teens or twenties in good health.

This clonotype was picked up a small number of times. CDR3 sequence reads: CSASPQGVSPLHF. The CDR3 DNA sequence: TGCAGTGCTAGCCCACAGGGGGTGTCACCCCTCCACTTT. The rearrangement joins TRBV20-1 to TRBJ1-6, with 8 bases aligning to TRBD1. V shed 3 bases and J 10 bases; nucleotides not matched to a gene: 5. CDR3 length: 13 residues. The V gene's germline CDR1 is DFQATT and CDR2 SNEGSKA (reference sequence).

V usage is TRBV6-5 and J usage is TRBJ1-5, with 7 bases fitting TRBD1. This CDR3 is built from 14 residues. The germline V gene encodes CDR1 MNHEY and CDR2 SVGAGI. The V segment lost 6 bases and the J segment 6 bases; nucleotides outside the gene matches: 8. The CDR3 DNA reads TGTGCCAGCAGGTATATGACAGGGTCTCAGCCCCAGCATTTT. It is translated as CASRYMTGSQPQHF.